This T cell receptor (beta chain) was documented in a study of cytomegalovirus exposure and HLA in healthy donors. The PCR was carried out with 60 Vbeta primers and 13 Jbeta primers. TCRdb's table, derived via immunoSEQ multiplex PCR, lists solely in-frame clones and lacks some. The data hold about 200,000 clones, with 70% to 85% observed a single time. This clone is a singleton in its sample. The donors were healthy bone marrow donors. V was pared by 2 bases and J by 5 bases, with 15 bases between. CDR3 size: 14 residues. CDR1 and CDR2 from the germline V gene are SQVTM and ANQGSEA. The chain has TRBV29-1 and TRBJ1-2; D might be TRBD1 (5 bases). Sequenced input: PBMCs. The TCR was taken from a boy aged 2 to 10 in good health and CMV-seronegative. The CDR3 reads CSVEPISGRYGYTF. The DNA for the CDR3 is TGCAGCGTTGAACCTATATCAGGGAGGTATGGCTACACCTTC.